One sample yielded the 2 T cell receptor beta chains listed below, sequenced in a study of blood T cells in healthy people across ages. Sample-barcoded 5' priming and a J-beta primer mix drove a second PCR of roughly 6 to 12 cycles. TCRdb called the 5' RACE reads again in MiXCR, with one record for every CDR3 protein. The table records about 840,000 distinct CDR3 sequences, almost 30% of them present only once. These data are also associated with another study on T cells of mothers and their children.

Sequencing used blood. Receptors originate from a woman aged 40 to 50 in good health.

This clonotype was seen a few times. The gene calls are TRBV29-1 and TRBJ1-1; D not resolved. Germline values: CDR1 SQVTM, CDR2 ANQGSEA. The V and J ends lost 4 bases and 9 bases respectively, with 21 bases between them. This CDR3 comprises 14 residues. The chain's CDR3 is CSVGSEGIHYQAFF. CDR3 bases: TGCAGCGTTGGGTCGGAAGGGATACACTACCAAGCTTTCTTT.

This clonotype was counted between two and nine times. A much larger clonotype is one base distant, so this may be a read error. The V gene is TRBV29-1, the J gene TRBJ2-7; 7 nucleotides line up with TRBD1. Trimming took 5 bases from V and 3 from J; bases not matched to a gene: 4. Germline V CDR1 and CDR2: SQVTM, ANQGSEA. The CDR3 covers 12 residues. The CDR3 bases are TGCAGCGTTTTGGGACAGTGCTACGAGCAGTACTTC. It encodes CSVLGQCYEQYF.